This T cell receptor beta chain was identified during a study of graft-versus-host responses after intestinal transplantation. Overall study context: Transplantation in recipients was multivisceral, liver-intestinal, or isolated intestinal.

Trimming stripped 3 bases from V and 0 bases from J, with 9 bases between. Germline CDR1 and CDR2: SGHRS and YFSETQ. This CDR3 comprises 14 residues. The data were produced by immunoSEQ multiplex PCR, yet TCRdb's version contains in-frame clones alone and is incomplete. The sample comprises about 86,000 clones, 75% to 95% of which are singletons, and roughly 0.5% rests with the top ten. This clone was observed once. Its specificity is unknown. The sample was unstimulated CD8+ T cells sorted from spleen or lymph node cells, taken before intestinal transplant. This clonotype originated in a human donor who received an intestinal transplant. This chain connects TRBV5-1 to TRBJ1-1; the D is unclear. The CDR3 nucleotides read TGCGCCAGCAGCTATCGGAGCATGAACACTGAAGCTTTCTTT. Translated: CASSYRSMNTEAFF. Looking up the rest from reference TRBV5-1 and TRBJ1-1 gives the full variable domain: KAGVTQTPRYLIKTRGQQVTLSCSPISGHRSVSWYQQTPGQGLQFLFEYFSETQRNKGNFPGRFSGRQFSNSRSEMNVSTLELGDSALYLCASSYRSMNTEAFFGQGTRLTVV.